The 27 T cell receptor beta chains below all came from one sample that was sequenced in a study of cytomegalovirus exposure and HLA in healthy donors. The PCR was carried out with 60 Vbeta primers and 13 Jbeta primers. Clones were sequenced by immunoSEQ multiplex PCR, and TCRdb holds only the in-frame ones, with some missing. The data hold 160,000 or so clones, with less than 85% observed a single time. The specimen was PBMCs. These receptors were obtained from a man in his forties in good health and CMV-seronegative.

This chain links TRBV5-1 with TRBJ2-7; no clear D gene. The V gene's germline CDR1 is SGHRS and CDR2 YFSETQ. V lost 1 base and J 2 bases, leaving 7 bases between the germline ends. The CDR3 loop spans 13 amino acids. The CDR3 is CASSLPGPYEQYF. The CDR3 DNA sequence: TGCGCCAGCAGCTTGCCGGGTCCCTACGAGCAGTACTTC.

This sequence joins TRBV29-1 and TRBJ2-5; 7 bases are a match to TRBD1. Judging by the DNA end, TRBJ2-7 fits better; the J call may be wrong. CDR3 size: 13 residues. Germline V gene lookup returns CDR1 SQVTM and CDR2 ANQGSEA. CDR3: CSGPRGQSYEQYF. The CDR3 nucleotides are TGCAGCGGGCCGAGGGGACAGTCCTACGAGCAGTACTTC.

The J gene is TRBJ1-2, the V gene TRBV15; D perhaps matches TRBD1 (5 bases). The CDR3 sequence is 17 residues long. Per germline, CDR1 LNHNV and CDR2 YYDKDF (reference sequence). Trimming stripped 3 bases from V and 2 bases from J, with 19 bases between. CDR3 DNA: TGTGCCACCAGCAGGTACACAGGCAGCATGGAAAACTATGGCTACACCTTC. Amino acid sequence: CATSRYTGSMENYGYTF.

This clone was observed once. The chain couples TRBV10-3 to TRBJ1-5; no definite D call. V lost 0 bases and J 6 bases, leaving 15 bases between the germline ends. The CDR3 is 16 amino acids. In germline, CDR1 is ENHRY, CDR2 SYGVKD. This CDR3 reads CAISESGLMDGQPQHF. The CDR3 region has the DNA TGTGCCATCAGTGAGTCAGGACTCATGGACGGTCAGCCCCAGCATTTT.

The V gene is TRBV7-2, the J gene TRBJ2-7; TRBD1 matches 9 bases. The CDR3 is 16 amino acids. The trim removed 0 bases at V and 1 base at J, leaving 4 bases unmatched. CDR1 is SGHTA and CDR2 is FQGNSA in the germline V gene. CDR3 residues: CASSLALGTGSYEQYF. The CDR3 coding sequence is TGTGCCAGCAGCTTAGCGCTTGGGACAGGGTCCTACGAGCAGTACTTC.

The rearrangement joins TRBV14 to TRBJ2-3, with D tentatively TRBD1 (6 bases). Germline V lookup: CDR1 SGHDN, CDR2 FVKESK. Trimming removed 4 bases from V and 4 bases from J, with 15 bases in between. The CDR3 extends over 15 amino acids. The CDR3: CASSRGTRTADTQYF. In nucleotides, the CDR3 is TGTGCCAGCAGCCGGGGGACAAGAACAGCAGATACGCAGTATTTT.

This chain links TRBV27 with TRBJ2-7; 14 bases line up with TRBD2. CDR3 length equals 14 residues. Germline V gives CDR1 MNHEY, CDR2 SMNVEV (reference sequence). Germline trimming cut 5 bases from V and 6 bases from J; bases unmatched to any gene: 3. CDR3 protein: CASSQGLAGAEQYF. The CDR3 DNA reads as TGTGCCAGCAGTCAGGGACTAGCGGGAGCCGAGCAGTACTTC.

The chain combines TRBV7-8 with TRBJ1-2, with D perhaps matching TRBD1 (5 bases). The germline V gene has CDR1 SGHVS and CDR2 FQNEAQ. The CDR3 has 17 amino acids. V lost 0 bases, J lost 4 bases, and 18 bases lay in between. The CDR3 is CASSLAQGLIFSYGYTF. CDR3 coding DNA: TGTGCCAGCAGCTTAGCCCAGGGACTGATATTTTCCTATGGCTACACCTTC.

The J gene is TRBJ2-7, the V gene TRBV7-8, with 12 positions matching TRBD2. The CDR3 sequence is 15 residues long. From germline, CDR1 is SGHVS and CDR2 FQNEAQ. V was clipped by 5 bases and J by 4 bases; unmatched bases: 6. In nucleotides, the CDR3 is TGTGCCAGCAGCCAACTAGCGGGGGGACCTTACGAGCAGTACTTC. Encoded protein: CASSQLAGGPYEQYF.

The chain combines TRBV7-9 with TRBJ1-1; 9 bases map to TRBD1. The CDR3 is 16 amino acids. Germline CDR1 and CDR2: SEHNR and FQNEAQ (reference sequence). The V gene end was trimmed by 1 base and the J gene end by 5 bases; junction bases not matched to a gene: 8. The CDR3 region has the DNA TGTGCCAGCAGCTTAGGGTCGGGACAGGGAAGAACTGAAGCTTTCTTT. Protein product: CASSLGSGQGRTEAFF. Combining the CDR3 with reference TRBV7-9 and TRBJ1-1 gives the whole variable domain DTGVSQNPRHKITKRGQNVTFRCDPISEHNRLYWYRQTLGQGPEFLTYFQNEAQLEKSRLLSDRFSAERPKGSFSTLEIQRTEQGDSAMYLCASSLGSGQGRTEAFFGQGTRLTVV.

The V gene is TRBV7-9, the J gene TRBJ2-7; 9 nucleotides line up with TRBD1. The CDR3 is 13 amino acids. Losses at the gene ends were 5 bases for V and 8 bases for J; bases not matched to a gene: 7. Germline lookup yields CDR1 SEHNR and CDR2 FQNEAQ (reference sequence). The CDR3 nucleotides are TGTGCCAGCAGCGCCGGACAGGGGAATAAGCAGTACTTC. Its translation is CASSAGQGNKQYF.

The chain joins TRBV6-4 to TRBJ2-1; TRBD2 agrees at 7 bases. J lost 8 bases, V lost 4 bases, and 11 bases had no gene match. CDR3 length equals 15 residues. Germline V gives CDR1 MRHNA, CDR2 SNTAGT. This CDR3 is CASSGGPSGGDEQFF. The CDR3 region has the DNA TGTGCCAGCAGTGGGGGACCTAGCGGTGGTGATGAGCAGTTCTTC.

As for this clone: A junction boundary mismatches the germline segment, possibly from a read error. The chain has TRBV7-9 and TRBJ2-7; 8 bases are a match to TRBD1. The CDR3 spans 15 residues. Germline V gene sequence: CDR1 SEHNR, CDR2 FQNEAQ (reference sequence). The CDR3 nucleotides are TGTTCCAGCAGCTCGCCCAGGGGGCTACGGGGGGAGCAGTACTTC. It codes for CSSSSPRGLRGEQYF.

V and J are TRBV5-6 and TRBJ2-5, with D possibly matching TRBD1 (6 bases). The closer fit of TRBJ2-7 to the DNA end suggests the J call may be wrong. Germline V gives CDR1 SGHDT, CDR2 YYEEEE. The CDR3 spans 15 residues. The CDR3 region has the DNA TGTGCCAGCGATCAAACAGGGAAAAGCTCCTACGAGCAGTACTTC. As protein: CASDQTGKSSYEQYF.

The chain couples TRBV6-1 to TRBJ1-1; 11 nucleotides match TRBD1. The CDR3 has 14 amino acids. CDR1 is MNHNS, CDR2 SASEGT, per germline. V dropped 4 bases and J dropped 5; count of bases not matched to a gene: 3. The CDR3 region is CASSGTGGRTEAFF. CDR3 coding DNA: TGTGCCAGCAGTGGGACAGGGGGCCGGACTGAAGCTTTCTTT.

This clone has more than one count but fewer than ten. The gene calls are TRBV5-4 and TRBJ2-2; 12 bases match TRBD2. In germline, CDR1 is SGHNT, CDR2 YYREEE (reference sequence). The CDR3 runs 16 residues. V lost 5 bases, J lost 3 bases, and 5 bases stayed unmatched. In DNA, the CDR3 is TGTGCCAGCAGTCCCCTAGCGGGAGGGCACACCGGGGAGCTGTTTTTT. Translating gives CASSPLAGGHTGELFF.

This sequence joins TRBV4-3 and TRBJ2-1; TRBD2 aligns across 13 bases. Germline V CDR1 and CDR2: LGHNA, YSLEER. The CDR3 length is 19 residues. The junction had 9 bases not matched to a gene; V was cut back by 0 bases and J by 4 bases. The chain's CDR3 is CASSQDLGTSGIMYNEQFF. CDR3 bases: TGCGCCAGCAGCCAAGATCTAGGGACTAGCGGGATTATGTACAATGAGCAGTTCTTC.

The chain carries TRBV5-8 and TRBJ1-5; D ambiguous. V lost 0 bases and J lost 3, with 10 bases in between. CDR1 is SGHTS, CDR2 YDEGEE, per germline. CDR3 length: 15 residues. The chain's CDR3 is CASSLGLTPNQPQHF. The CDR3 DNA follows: TGTGCCAGCAGCTTGGGCCTTACACCCAATCAGCCCCAGCATTTT.

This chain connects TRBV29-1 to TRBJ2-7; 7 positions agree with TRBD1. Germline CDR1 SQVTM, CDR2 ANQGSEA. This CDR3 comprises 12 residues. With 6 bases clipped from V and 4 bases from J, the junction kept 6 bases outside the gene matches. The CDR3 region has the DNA TGCAGCGTCCTCGGGACAGCTTACGAGCAGTACTTC. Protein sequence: CSVLGTAYEQYF.

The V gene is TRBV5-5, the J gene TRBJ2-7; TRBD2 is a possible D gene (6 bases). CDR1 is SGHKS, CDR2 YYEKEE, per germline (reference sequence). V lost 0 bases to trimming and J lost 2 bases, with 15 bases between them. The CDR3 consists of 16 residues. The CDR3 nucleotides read TGTGCCAGCAGCTTGGACGGGGGAAGGCGAGCCTACGAGCAGTACTTC. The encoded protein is CASSLDGGRRAYEQYF.

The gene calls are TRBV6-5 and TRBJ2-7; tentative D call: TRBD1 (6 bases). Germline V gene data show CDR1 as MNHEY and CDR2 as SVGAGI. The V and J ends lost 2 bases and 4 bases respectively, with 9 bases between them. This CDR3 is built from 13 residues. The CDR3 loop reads CASSYQQGYEQYF. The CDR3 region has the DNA TGTGCCAGCAGTTACCAACAGGGATACGAGCAGTACTTC.

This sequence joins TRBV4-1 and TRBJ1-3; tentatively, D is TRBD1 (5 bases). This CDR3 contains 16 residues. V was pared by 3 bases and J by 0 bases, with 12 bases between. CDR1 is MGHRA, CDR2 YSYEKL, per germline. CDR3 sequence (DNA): TGCGCCAGCAGCCACCCTAGGACAACCTCTGGAAACACCATATATTTT. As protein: CASSHPRTTSGNTIYF.

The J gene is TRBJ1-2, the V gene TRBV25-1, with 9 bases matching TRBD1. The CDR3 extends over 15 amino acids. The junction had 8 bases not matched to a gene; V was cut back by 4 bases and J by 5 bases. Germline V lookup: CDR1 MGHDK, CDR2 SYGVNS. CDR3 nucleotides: TGTGCCAGCAGTGCCCTGGACAGGGGCGGGTATGGCTACACCTTC. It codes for CASSALDRGGYGYTF.

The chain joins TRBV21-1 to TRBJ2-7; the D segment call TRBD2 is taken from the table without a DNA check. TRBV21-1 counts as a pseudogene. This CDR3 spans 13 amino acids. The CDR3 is CASSSGAHYEQYF. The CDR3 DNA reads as TGTGCCAGCAGCAGCGGGGCACACTACGAGCAGTACTTC.

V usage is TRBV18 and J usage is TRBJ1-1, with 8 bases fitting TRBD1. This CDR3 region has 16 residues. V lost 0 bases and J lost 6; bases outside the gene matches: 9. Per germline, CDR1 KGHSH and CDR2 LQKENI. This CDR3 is CASSPPLGTGFAEAFF. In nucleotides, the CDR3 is TGTGCCAGCTCACCACCTCTGGGGACAGGTTTCGCTGAAGCTTTCTTT. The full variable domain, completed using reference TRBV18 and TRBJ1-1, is NAGVMQNPRHLVRRRGQEARLRCSPMKGHSHVYWYRQLPEEGLKFMVYLQKENIIDESGMPKERFSAEFPKEGPSILRIQQVVRGDSAAYFCASSPPLGTGFAEAFFGQGTRLTVV.

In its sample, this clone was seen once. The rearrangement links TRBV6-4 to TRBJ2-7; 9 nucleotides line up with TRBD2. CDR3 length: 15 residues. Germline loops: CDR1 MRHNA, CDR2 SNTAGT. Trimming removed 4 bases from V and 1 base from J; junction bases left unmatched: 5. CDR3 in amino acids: CASSVVAGESYEQYF. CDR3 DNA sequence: TGTGCCAGCAGTGTTGTAGCGGGGGAATCCTACGAGCAGTACTTC.

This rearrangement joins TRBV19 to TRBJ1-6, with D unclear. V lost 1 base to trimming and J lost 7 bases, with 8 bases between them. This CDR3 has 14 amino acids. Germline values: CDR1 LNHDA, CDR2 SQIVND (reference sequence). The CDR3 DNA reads TGTGCCAGTAGTATAGCGGTCCCAAATTCACCCCTCCACTTT. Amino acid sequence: CASSIAVPNSPLHF.